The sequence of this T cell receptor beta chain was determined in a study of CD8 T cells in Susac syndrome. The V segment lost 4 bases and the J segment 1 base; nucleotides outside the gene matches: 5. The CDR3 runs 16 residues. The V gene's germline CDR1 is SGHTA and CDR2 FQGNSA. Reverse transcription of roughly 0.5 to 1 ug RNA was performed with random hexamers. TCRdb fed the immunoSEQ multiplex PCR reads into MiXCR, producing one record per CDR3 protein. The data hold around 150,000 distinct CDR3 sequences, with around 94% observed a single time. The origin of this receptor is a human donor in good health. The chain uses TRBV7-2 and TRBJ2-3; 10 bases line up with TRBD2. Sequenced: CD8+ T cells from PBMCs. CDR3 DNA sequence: TGTGCCAGCAGCTCGGTAGCGGGAGGAGGCACAGATACGCAGTATTTT. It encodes CASSSVAGGGTDTQYF.